This entry is about one T cell receptor beta chain. Antigen: not known. Germline CDR1 and CDR2: GTSNPN and SVGIG (reference sequence). V shed 2 bases and J shed 1 base, with 13 bases lying between them. The CDR3 has 15 amino acids. This sample was included in a study of beta chain features in type 1 diabetes. General observations from the study: Across patients, naive, central memory and Treg TCRB repertoires exhibited apparently greater similarity than was observed across healthy donors. All four CD4+ subsets from Type 1 diabetes patients carried moderately but significantly shorter TCRB CDR3s.

Every isolated RNA sample was fully reverse transcribed, so sequencing captured expressed TCRB transcripts. Some 3.6 million reads were obtained on average from naive, central memory and regulatory T cell samples. Using immunoSEQ multiplex PCR, the repertoire was profiled, and TCRdb retains in-frame clones only, with some absent. This repertoire shows over 100,000 clones, over 15% found once; its top ten account for 2% to 2.5%. Sequencing used central memory CD4+ T cells from blood. This clonotype originated in a man younger than 40 with type 1 diabetes. V is TRBV30 and J is TRBJ2-3; no definite D call. CDR3 in amino acids: CAWSPPRSGTDTQYF. For the CDR3, the DNA is TGTGCCTGGAGTCCCCCCAGGTCGGGCACAGATACGCAGTATTTT.